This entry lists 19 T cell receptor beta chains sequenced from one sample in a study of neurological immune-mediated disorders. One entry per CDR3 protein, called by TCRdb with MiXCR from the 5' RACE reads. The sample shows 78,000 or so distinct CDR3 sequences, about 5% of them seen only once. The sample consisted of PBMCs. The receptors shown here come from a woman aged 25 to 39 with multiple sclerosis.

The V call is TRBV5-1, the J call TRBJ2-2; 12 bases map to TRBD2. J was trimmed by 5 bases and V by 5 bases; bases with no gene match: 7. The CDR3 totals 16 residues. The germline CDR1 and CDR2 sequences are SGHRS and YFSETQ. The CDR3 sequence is CASRRLAGVETGELFF. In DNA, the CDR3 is TGCGCCAGCAGACGACTAGCGGGAGTAGAAACCGGGGAGCTGTTTTTT.

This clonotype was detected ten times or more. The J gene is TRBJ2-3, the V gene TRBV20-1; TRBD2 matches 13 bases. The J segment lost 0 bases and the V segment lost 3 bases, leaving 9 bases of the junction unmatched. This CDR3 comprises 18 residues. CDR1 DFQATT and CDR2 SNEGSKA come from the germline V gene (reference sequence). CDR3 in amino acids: CSASAGTSGIHSTDTQYF. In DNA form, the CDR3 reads TGCAGTGCTAGTGCCGGGACTAGCGGGATCCATAGCACAGATACGCAGTATTTT.

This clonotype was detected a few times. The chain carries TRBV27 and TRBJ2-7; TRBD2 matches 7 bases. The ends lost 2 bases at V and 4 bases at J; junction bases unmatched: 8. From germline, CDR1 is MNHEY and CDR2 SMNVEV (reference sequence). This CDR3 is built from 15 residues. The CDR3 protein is CASSLRPGLTYEQYF. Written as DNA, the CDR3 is TGTGCCAGCAGTTTAAGACCGGGACTAACATACGAGCAGTACTTC.

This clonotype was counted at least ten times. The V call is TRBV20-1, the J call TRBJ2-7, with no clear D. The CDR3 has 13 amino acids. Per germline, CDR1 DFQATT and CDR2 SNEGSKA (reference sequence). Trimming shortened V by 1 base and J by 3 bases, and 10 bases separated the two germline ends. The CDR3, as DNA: TGCAGTGCTAGAGGACTGACCGACTACGAGCAGTACTTC. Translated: CSARGLTDYEQYF.

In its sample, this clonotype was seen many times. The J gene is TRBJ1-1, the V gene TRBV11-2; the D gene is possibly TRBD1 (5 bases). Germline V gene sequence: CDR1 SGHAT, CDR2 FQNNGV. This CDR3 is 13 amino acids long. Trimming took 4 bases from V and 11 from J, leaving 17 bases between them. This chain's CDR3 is CASSSRVNSPAFF. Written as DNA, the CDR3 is TGTGCCAGCAGCTCCAGGGTCAATTCACCGGCTTTCTTT.

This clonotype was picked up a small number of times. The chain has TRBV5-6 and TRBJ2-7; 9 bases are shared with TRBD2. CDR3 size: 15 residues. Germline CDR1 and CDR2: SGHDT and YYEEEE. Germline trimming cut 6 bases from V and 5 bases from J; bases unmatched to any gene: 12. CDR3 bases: TGTGCCAGCATCCATAGCGGGAGTATGCCTAACGAGCAGTACTTC. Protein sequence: CASIHSGSMPNEQYF.

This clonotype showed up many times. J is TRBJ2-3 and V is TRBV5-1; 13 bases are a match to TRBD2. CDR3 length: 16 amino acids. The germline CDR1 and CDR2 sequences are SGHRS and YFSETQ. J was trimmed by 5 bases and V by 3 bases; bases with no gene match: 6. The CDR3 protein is CASSSGLAGLGDTQYF. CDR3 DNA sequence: TGCGCCAGCAGCTCGGGACTAGCGGGATTAGGAGATACGCAGTATTTT.

The CDR3 sequence: CSAPDSQSYGYTF. The DNA of the CDR3 is TGCAGTGCTCCGGACAGCCAGTCGTATGGCTACACCTTC. The chain links TRBV20-1 to TRBJ1-2; TRBD1 might be the D (6 bases). CDR3 length: 13 amino acids. Germline V lookup: CDR1 DFQATT, CDR2 SNEGSKA (reference sequence). Deletions cut 5 bases from V and 5 bases from J, with 15 bases between.

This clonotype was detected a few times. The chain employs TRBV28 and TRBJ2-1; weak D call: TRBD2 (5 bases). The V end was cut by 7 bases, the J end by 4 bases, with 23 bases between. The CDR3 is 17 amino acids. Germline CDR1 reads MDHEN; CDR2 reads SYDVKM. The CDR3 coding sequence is TGTGCCAGCATCCCTTTAATAGCGTCCCGGACTTACAATGAGCAGTTCTTC. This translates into CASIPLIASRTYNEQFF.

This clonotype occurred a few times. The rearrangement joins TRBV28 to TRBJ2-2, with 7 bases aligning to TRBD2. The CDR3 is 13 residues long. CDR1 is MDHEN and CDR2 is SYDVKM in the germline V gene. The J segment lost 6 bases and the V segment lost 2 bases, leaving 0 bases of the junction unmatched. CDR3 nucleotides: TGTGCCAGCAGTTTAGCGGGAGCCGGGGAGCTGTTTTTT. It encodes CASSLAGAGELFF.

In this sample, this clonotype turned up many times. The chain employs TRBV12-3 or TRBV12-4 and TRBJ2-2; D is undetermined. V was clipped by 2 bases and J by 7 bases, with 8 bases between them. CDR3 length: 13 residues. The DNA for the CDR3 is TGTGCCAGCAGTTTACTCATGGGCGGGGAGCTGTTTTTT. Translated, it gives CASSLLMGGELFF.

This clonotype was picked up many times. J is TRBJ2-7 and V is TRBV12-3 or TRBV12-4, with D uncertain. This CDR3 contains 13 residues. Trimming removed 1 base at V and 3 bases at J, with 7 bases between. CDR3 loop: CASSLVAYYEQYF. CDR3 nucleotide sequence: TGTGCCAGCAGTTTAGTAGCATACTACGAGCAGTACTTC.

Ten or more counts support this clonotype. The CDR3 loop is CASSWGDRTANYGYTF. The DNA of the CDR3 is TGCGCCAGCAGCTGGGGGGACCGTACAGCTAACTATGGCTACACCTTC. V gene TRBV5-1 combines with J gene TRBJ1-2; D might be TRBD1 (5 bases). V lost 3 bases and J lost 0, with 15 bases in between. Germline V gives CDR1 SGHRS, CDR2 YFSETQ. CDR3 size: 16 residues.

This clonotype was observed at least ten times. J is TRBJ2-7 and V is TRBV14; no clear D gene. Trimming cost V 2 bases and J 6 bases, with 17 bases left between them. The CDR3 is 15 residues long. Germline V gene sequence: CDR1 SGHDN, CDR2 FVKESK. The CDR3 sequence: CASSQHPVWAGEQYF. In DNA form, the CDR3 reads TGTGCCAGCAGCCAACACCCGGTTTGGGCAGGCGAGCAGTACTTC.

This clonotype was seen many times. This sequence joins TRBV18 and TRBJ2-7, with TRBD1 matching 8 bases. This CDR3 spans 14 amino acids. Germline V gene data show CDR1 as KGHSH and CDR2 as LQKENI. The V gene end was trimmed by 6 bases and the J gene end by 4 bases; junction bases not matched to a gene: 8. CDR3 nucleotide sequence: TGTGCCAGCTCCACCGGGACAGGTTATTACGAGCAGTACGTC. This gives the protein CASSTGTGYYEQYV.

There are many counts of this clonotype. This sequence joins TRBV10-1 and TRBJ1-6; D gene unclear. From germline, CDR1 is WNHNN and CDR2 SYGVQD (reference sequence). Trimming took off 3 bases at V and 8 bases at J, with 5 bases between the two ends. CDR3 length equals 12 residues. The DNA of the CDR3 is TGCGCCAGCAGTGATGGTGATTCACCCCTCCACTTT. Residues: CASSDGDSPLHF.

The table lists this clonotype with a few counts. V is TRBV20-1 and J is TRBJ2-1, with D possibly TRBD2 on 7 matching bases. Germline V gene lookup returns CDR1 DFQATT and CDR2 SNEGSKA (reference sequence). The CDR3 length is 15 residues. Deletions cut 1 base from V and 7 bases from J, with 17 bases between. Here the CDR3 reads CSARGRGLGGNEQFF. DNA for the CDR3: TGCAGTGCTAGAGGCAGAGGACTAGGGGGTAATGAGCAGTTCTTC.

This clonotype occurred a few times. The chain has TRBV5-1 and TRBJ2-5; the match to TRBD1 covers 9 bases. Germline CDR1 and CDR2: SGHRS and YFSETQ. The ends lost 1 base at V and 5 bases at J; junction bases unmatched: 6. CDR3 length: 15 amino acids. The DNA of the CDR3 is TGCGCCAGCAGCTTGTTGGGAGACAGGGGGGAGACCCAGTACTTC. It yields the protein CASSLLGDRGETQYF.

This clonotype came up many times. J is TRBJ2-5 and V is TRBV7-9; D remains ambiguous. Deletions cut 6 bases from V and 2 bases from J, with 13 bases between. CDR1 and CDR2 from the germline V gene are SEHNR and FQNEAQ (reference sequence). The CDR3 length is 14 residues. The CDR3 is CASSPRQVQETQYF. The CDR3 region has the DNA TGTGCCAGCAGTCCGCGGCAGGTTCAAGAGACCCAGTACTTC.